This is a list of T cell receptor beta chains from one sample in a study of blood T cell repertoires in COVID-19. Clones were sequenced by immunoSEQ multiplex PCR, and TCRdb holds only the in-frame ones, with some missing. Of a few hundred thousand clones in the sample, over 75% were seen once. The sample was peripheral blood. These receptors all stem from a woman aged 45-59 years with acute or convalescent COVID-19. The CDR3 runs from the conserved cysteine through the conserved F or W. D genes are given only for firm matches.

v_gene	d_gene	j_gene	CDR3aa
TRBV7-9	NA	TRBJ2-7	CASSLEGWPRHGGEQYF
TRBV18	NA	TRBJ1-1	CASFADRLNTEAFF
TRBV4-1	TRBD2	TRBJ2-7	CASSQDGGEYEQYF
TRBV7-9	TRBD1	TRBJ1-1	CASSTGQGGTEAFF
TRBV10-3	NA	TRBJ1-4	CAISEDRPGGEKLFF
TRBV28	NA	TRBJ1-5	CASSPLTPAGQPQHF
TRBV28	TRBD2	TRBJ2-1	CASSPSGSGRYNEQFF
TRBV7-2	NA	TRBJ2-7	CASSLNGPYEQYF
TRBV7-2	NA	TRBJ1-2	CASSLRVGGAAGYTF
TRBV5-1	NA	TRBJ1-6	CASHPGGQRGSPLHF
TRBV10-3	NA	TRBJ1-1	CAIREQIMNTEAFF
TRBV29-1	NA	TRBJ1-1	CSASKGFTEAFF
TRBV10-3	NA	TRBJ1-1	CAISTVDTEAFF
TRBV4-2	NA	TRBJ2-7	CASSQGLAGLDEQYF
TRBV5-6	NA	TRBJ2-2	CASSFWGQLTGELFF
TRBV6-5	TRBD1	TRBJ1-4	CASSSHGTGDEKLFF
TRBV29-1	TRBD1	TRBJ2-3	CSVTGTADTQYF
TRBV4-2	NA	TRBJ2-7	CASSPTFDEQYF
TRBV28	NA	TRBJ1-5	CASSFLQENQPQHF
TRBV2	TRBD1	TRBJ2-7	CASRRTGGSYEQYF
TRBV28	TRBD1	TRBJ1-1	CASSSTPGQGVKAFF
TRBV18	TRBD2	TRBJ2-1	CASSPPFPSGRGNEQFF
TRBV21-1	NA	TRBJ2-7	CASSKALAGVVYEQYF
TRBV24-1	TRBD1	TRBJ2-7	CATSTTGTGVSYEQYF
TRBV13	NA	TRBJ2-3	CASSPAGQRTDTQYF
TRBV2	TRBD1	TRBJ2-5	CASSEALGGRETQYF
TRBV5-6	NA	TRBJ2-7	CASSLEGRGEQYF
TRBV2	TRBD1	TRBJ2-7	CASKWEWDSEQYF
TRBV12-3/TRBV12-4	TRBD1	TRBJ2-7	CASSRGQGYEQYF
TRBV2	NA	TRBJ2-3	CASRPPGHSHPDTQYF
TRBV29-1	TRBD1	TRBJ2-2	CSVNDRGLVGELFF
TRBV9	TRBD2	TRBJ2-7	CASSVGGTSGYEQYF
TRBV5-1	TRBD1	TRBJ1-1	CASSIGTGELNTEAFF
TRBV28	TRBD1	TRBJ2-5	CASPRSGQGAFKVGEETQYF
TRBV19	TRBD1	TRBJ1-4	CASHYRGSNEKLFF
TRBV19	TRBD1	TRBJ1-5	CASSIFGTGYGQPQHF
TRBV18	NA	TRBJ1-1	CASSPPLWETEAFF
TRBV5-1	NA	TRBJ1-5	CASSLVGGSDQPQHF
TRBV27	TRBD1	TRBJ1-3	CASSPDRGRGNTIYF
TRBV7-6	NA	TRBJ2-5	CASSLAGGRLRESQYF
TRBV18	TRBD1	TRBJ2-1	CASSDGQGYNEQFF
TRBV5-4	NA	TRBJ1-3	CASSARGTSGSGNTIYF